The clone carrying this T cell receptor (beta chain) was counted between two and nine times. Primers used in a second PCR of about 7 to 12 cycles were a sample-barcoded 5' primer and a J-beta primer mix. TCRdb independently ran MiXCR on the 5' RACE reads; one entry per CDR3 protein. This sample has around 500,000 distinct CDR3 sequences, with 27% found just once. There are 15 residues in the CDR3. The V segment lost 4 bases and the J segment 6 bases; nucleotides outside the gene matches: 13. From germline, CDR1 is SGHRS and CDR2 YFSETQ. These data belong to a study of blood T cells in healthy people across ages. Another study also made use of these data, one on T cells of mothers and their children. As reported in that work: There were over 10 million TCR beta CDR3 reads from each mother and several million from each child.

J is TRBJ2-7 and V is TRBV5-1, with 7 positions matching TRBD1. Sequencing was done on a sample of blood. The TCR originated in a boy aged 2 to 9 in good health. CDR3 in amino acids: CASSATGTVPSEQYF. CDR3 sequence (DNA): TGCGCCAGCAGCGCTACCGGGACAGTCCCCTCCGAGCAGTACTTC.